This TCR beta chain was identified during a study of shared clonotypes between healthy human individuals. The ends were cut back, 6 bases at V and 4 bases at J, with 17 bases in the middle. The CDR3 runs to 14 residues. In germline, CDR1 is SGHTS, CDR2 YDEGEE. Remarks on this clone: What it binds is unknown.

Per the original data handling: Without quality scores, immunoSEQ junctional reads could not be filtered like full-length reads. This table comes from immunoSEQ multiplex PCR, and its TCRdb copy is limited to in-frame clones, with some not included. V, J and clone size are taken as reported in that table, and D and trimming were inferred from the DNA itself. The data contain 1.6 million or so clones, roughly 96% of them singletons. Study results and caveats: On the whole, naive subsets had larger estimated richness than memory subsets had. Clonotypes that were shared across a handful of donors made up around 5% of naive CD4 clonotypes. Clonotypes shared by all four donors outscored non-shared clonotypes in generation probability.

The rearrangement uses TRBV5-8 and TRBJ2-7; D perhaps matches TRBD2 (5 bases). The source material was naive CD4+ T cells sorted from blood. Sample subset: CD45RA+ positively selected. This clonotype was obtained from a man aged 25 to 40 in good health. As DNA, the CDR3 is TGTGCCAGCACGCTCGGGGTCGTTCCGTACGAGCAGTACTTC. As protein: CASTLGVVPYEQYF.